These T cell receptor beta chains were read from a single sample in a study of T cell responses to AZD1222 COVID-19 vaccine. Repertoires were generated with immunoSEQ multiplex PCR, while TCRdb's copy carries only in-frame clones and drops some. The data contain tens of thousands of clones, roughly 91% of them singletons. The sample was peripheral blood, taken on day 0 of AZD1222 vaccination. All receptors derive from an adult in good health. CDR3s include the opening cysteine and the closing phenylalanine or tryptophan. Fields, in order: D gene, clone size, V gene, J gene, CDR3 protein, CDR3 DNA. A D gene is named only where the DNA matches it firmly. For some rows the clone size is stated as once, few or many, or as a class when expanded; others skip it.

>NA|NA|TRBV14|TRBJ1-2
CASSGGGIDYGYTF
TGTGCCAGCTCCGGGGGGGGCATTGACTATGGCTACACCTTC
>NA|NA|TRBV13|TRBJ2-7
CASSLGPGTDSSYEQYF
TGTGCCAGCAGCTTAGGCCCCGGGACGGACAGCTCCTACGAGCAGTACTTC
>TRBD2|NA|TRBV6-2/TRBV6-3|TRBJ2-1
CASSLAGGTDEQFF
TGTGCCAGCAGTCTAGCGGGAGGTACGGATGAGCAGTTCTTC
>NA|NA|TRBV28|TRBJ1-6
CASSSRFNSPLHF
TGTGCCAGCAGTTCTCGGTTTAATTCACCCCTCCACTTT
>NA|NA|TRBV6-1|TRBJ1-2
CASSDFGWNNYGYTF
TGTGCCAGCAGTGATTTCGGCTGGAATAACTATGGCTACACCTTC
>TRBD1|NA|TRBV7-9|TRBJ1-1
CASSPNDRGSTEAFF
TGTGCCAGCAGCCCAAATGACAGGGGCTCCACTGAAGCTTTCTTT
>NA|NA|TRBV14|TRBJ2-1
CASSQDSVRGITSYNEQFF
TGTGCCAGCAGCCAAGATTCGGTGCGGGGAATTACCTCCTACAATGAGCAGTTCTTC
>TRBD1|few|TRBV7-9|TRBJ1-5
CASSSNRGSQPQHF
TGTGCCAGCAGCTCGAACAGGGGCAGCCAGCCCCAGCATTTT
>TRBD1|NA|TRBV14|TRBJ2-3
CASRNQGAPTDTQYF
TGTGCCAGCAGGAATCAGGGGGCGCCCACAGATACGCAGTATTTT
>NA|NA|TRBV7-2|TRBJ2-7
CASSWRGGGSPHEQYF
TGTGCCAGCAGCTGGAGAGGGGGCGGGAGTCCCCACGAGCAGTACTTC
>TRBD2|NA|TRBV19|TRBJ2-1
CASRGGEKSYNEQFF
TGTGCCTCCCGGGGGGGGGAGAAAAGTTACAATGAGCAGTTCTTC
>NA|NA|TRBV7-9|TRBJ2-7
CASSLLGGEQYF
TGTGCCAGCAGCCTACTGGGGGGAGAGCAGTACTTC
>NA|NA|TRBV6-1|TRBJ1-3
CASSEEWVSGNTIYF
TGTGCCAGCAGTGAGGAATGGGTTTCCGGAAACACCATATATTTT
>NA|NA|TRBV21-1|TRBJ2-7
CASSSWTGYEQYF
TGTGCCAGCAGCTCCTGGACGGGCTACGAGCAGTACTTC
>TRBD2|NA|TRBV28|TRBJ2-1
CASSPPSGSTYNEQFF
TGTGCCAGCTCACCCCCTAGCGGGAGCACCTACAATGAGCAGTTCTTC
>NA|NA|TRBV27|TRBJ1-5
CASGVGVFGNQPQHF
TGTGCCAGCGGGGTGGGGGTATTTGGCAATCAGCCCCAGCATTTT
>NA|NA|TRBV5-5|TRBJ2-7
CASSPDWGIYEQYF
TGTGCCAGCAGCCCTGATTGGGGGATCTACGAGCAGTACTTC